The present T cell receptor (beta chain) was sequenced within a study of blood T cell repertoires in COVID-19. For the study at large: The United States, Italy and Spain provided the acute and convalescent COVID-19 samples.

Everyone who took part was roughly 18 to 89 years old, and they came from 24 US areas. Cohort assignment relied on participant-reported clinical history. In the 2 weeks before study entry, exposed participants met a COVID-19 case, which was PCR-confirmed or clinician-diagnosed. V was pared by 2 bases and J by 3 bases, with 10 bases between. CDR1 is KGHSH and CDR2 is LQKENI in the germline V gene. CDR3 length: 14 residues. Generated by immunoSEQ multiplex PCR, the TCRdb table keeps only in-frame clones and is missing some. The table records 200,000 to 250,000 clones, roughly 85% of them present only once. This clone was recorded only once.

The sequence was obtained from a woman aged 40 to 50 who had been exposed to COVID-19. This chain uses TRBV18 with TRBJ1-1, with a weak D call TRBD1 (6 bases). Sequenced: PBMCs or T cells enriched from blood (not recorded which). This CDR3 is CASSPNNRDTEAFF. In nucleotides, the CDR3 is TGTGCCAGCTCACCAAATAACAGGGACACTGAAGCTTTCTTT.